This entry lists 14 T cell receptor beta chains sequenced from one sample in a study of blood T cell repertoires in COVID-19. Repertoires were generated with immunoSEQ multiplex PCR, while TCRdb's copy carries only in-frame clones and drops some. The sample has more than 200,000 clones; about 81% are singletons. Input material: peripheral blood. Source of these receptors: a woman older than 75 with COVID-19, enrolled during active disease.

This chain joins TRBV2 and TRBJ2-5; 14 nucleotides match TRBD2. Germline V gene lookup returns CDR1 SNHLY and CDR2 FYNNEI. V gave up 6 bases and J gave up 0 bases; unmatched junction bases: 3. The CDR3 is 16 amino acids. The chain's CDR3 is CASRRGLAGDQETQYF. The CDR3 DNA sequence: TGTGCCAGCAGGAGGGGACTAGCGGGGGACCAAGAGACCCAGTACTTC.

The chain combines TRBV30 with TRBJ2-1; 12 bases are shared with TRBD2. J was trimmed by 8 bases and V by 4 bases; bases with no gene match: 6. Per germline, CDR1 GTSNPN and CDR2 SVGIG (reference sequence). The CDR3 spans 14 residues. CDR3 amino acids: CAWKTSGRRHEQFF. The CDR3 DNA follows: TGTGCCTGGAAGACTAGCGGGAGAAGGCATGAGCAGTTCTTC.

This clone was observed a few times. The rearrangement links TRBV28 to TRBJ1-1; no clear D. Germline V lookup: CDR1 MDHEN, CDR2 SYDVKM. CDR3 length: 11 residues. V lost 8 bases, J lost 5 bases, and 9 bases lay in between. Written as DNA, the CDR3 is TGTGCCAGCTTATCTTTAACTGAAGCTTTCTTT. Protein sequence: CASLSLTEAFF.

The gene calls are TRBV7-2 and TRBJ2-2; 15 bases are shared with TRBD2. Germline CDR1 and CDR2: SGHTA and FQGNSA. This CDR3 has 17 amino acids. V lost 6 bases and J lost 5; bases outside the gene matches: 7. Here the CDR3 reads CASRSGLAGGGTGELFF. The CDR3 nucleotides read TGTGCCAGCAGATCGGGACTAGCGGGAGGAGGGACCGGGGAGCTGTTTTTT.

This clone was recorded only once. The chain couples TRBV5-4 to TRBJ2-1; D might be TRBD2 (5 bases). CDR1 and CDR2 from the germline V gene are SGHNT and YYREEE (reference sequence). This CDR3 region has 13 residues. The V end lost 3 bases, the J end lost 13 bases, and 17 bases lay between the germline ends. The CDR3 reads CASSSDPSGGQFF. CDR3 nucleotides: TGTGCCAGCAGCTCCGACCCTTCCGGAGGTCAGTTCTTC.

V is TRBV2 and J is TRBJ2-2, with 11 positions matching TRBD2. With V trimmed by 6 bases and J by 4 bases, 7 bases remained unmatched. Germline values: CDR1 SNHLY, CDR2 FYNNEI. This CDR3 has 16 residues. The CDR3 region is CASRATSGGFTGELFF. The CDR3 nucleotides are TGTGCCAGCAGGGCCACTAGCGGGGGCTTCACCGGGGAGCTGTTTTTT.

The gene calls are TRBV2 and TRBJ2-7; D gene uncertain. V lost 6 bases to trimming and J lost 0 bases, with 12 bases between them. Per germline, CDR1 SNHLY and CDR2 FYNNEI. The CDR3 runs 14 residues. CDR3 sequence: CASRYAEISYEQYF. The CDR3 DNA reads as TGTGCCAGCAGGTATGCGGAAATCTCCTACGAGCAGTACTTC.

The gene calls are TRBV6-6 and TRBJ2-5, with TRBD1 as a possible D gene (6 bases). Trimming left V 6 bases short and J 5 bases short, with 16 bases between. The CDR3 has 14 amino acids. From germline, CDR1 is MNHNY and CDR2 SVGAGI (reference sequence). The CDR3 region is CASRLQGARETQYF. CDR3 sequence (DNA): TGTGCCAGCAGATTACAGGGTGCACGGGAGACCCAGTACTTC.

A few counts support this clone. The chain recombines TRBV19 with TRBJ2-7, with 8 bases aligning to TRBD2. V was pared by 1 base and J by 5 bases, with 7 bases of the junction left unmatched. Germline lookup yields CDR1 LNHDA and CDR2 SQIVND (reference sequence). This CDR3 is built from 15 residues. This CDR3 reads CASSIAGPGGNEQYF. CDR3 bases: TGTGCCAGTAGTATAGCCGGACCGGGGGGGAACGAGCAGTACTTC.

The chain joins TRBV19 to TRBJ2-7, with D possibly matching TRBD2 (6 bases). The germline V and J ends were trimmed by 2 bases and 3 bases, with 8 bases remaining between them. The CDR3 is 13 amino acids. Germline V CDR1 and CDR2: LNHDA, SQIVND (reference sequence). This chain's CDR3 is CASSIQGGYEQYF. The CDR3 DNA follows: TGTGCCAGTAGTATACAGGGAGGCTACGAGCAGTACTTC.

This chain connects TRBV2 to TRBJ1-1; D call uncertain. Germline V gives CDR1 SNHLY, CDR2 FYNNEI. With 5 bases removed from V and 0 bases from J, the gap between germline ends came to 19 bases. The CDR3 runs to 17 residues. The CDR3 coding sequence is TGTGCCAGCAGTAAGGACTCAGGTCCGGGTTTGAACACTGAAGCTTTCTTT. Its translation is CASSKDSGPGLNTEAFF.

V and J are TRBV2 and TRBJ2-1; 12 nucleotides line up with TRBD2. Germline lookup yields CDR1 SNHLY and CDR2 FYNNEI. There are 13 residues in the CDR3. J gave up 10 bases and V 9 bases, and 7 bases lay outside the gene matches. CDR3 residues: CARATSGGWEQFF. The CDR3, as DNA: TGTGCCAGAGCGACTAGCGGGGGATGGGAGCAGTTCTTC.

The chain employs TRBV5-1 and TRBJ1-2; D perhaps matches TRBD1 (5 bases). CDR3 length: 15 residues. With 2 bases removed from V and 7 bases from J, the gap between germline ends came to 18 bases. The germline CDR1 and CDR2 sequences are SGHRS and YFSETQ. The CDR3 protein is CASSFAGPEGPGYTF. The CDR3 DNA reads TGCGCCAGCAGCTTTGCGGGGCCCGAAGGTCCTGGCTACACCTTC. Looking up the rest from reference TRBV5-1 and TRBJ1-2 gives the full variable domain: KAGVTQTPRYLIKTRGQQVTLSCSPISGHRSVSWYQQTPGQGLQFLFEYFSETQRNKGNFPGRFSGRQFSNSRSEMNVSTLELGDSALYLCASSFAGPEGPGYTFGSGTRLTVV.

This clone appeared many times. The genes are TRBV7-6 and TRBJ2-7, with 7 bases identical to TRBD1. The CDR3 sequence is 13 residues long. From germline, CDR1 is SGHVS and CDR2 FNYEAQ. Trimming cost V 4 bases and J 7 bases; bases outside gene matches: 7. CDR3 DNA sequence: TGTGCCAGCAGCTCGGGACAGAGTGCGGAGCAGTACTTC. This sequence encodes CASSSGQSAEQYF.